This entry lists 28 T cell receptor beta chains sequenced from one sample in a study of cytomegalovirus exposure and HLA in healthy donors. Produced via immunoSEQ multiplex PCR; TCRdb's table is partial and in-frame only. The repertoire consists of some 180,000 clones, with about 81% occurring once and the leading ten covering about 1.2%. The sample taken for sequencing was PBMCs. These receptors all stem from a woman in her 30s in good health and CMV-seronegative.

This sequence joins TRBV13 and TRBJ1-2; possibly TRBD1 for D (6 bases). The CDR3 length is 14 residues. Trimming left V 1 base short and J 2 bases short, with 8 bases between. Germline V CDR1 and CDR2: PRHDT, FYEKMQ (reference sequence). The CDR3 is CASSLAQGNYGYTF. The DNA of the CDR3 is TGTGCCAGCAGCTTAGCCCAGGGGAACTATGGCTACACCTTC.

The chain carries TRBV11-3 and TRBJ2-7; no definite D call. The CDR3 contains 12 residues. Looked up from germline, CDR1 is SGHNT and CDR2 is YENEEA. The V end was cut by 4 bases, the J end by 6 bases, with 10 bases between. The CDR3 DNA reads TGTGCCAGCAGCTCAACTCCAGGCGAGCAGTACTTC. Translated: CASSSTPGEQYF.

This clone was found a few times. The chain employs TRBV6-5 and TRBJ2-7; 7 bases are a match to TRBD1. Germline CDR1 is MNHEY and CDR2 is SVGAGI. The CDR3 is 15 residues long. The junction had 8 bases not matched to a gene; V was cut back by 5 bases and J by 1 base. The CDR3 sequence: CASSGTGERSYEQYF. In nucleotides, the CDR3 is TGTGCCAGCAGTGGCACAGGGGAACGATCCTACGAGCAGTACTTC.

This chain connects TRBV6-5 to TRBJ2-1; 9 bases are a match to TRBD1. CDR3 length: 16 residues. The germline gives CDR1 MNHEY, CDR2 SVGAGI. Trimming cost V 4 bases and J 2 bases; bases outside gene matches: 6. The CDR3 loop is CASSSAGTGTYNEQFF. In DNA, the CDR3 is TGTGCCAGCAGTTCCGCCGGGACAGGGACCTACAATGAGCAGTTCTTC.

V and J are TRBV20-1 and TRBJ1-1; D gene unclear. CDR1 DFQATT and CDR2 SNEGSKA come from the germline V gene (reference sequence). This CDR3 comprises 11 residues. Trimming left V 5 bases short and J 1 base short, with 5 bases between. The CDR3 spells CSAPGNTEAFF. CDR3 nucleotides: TGCAGTGCTCCGGGGAACACTGAAGCTTTCTTT.

The rearrangement uses TRBV19 and TRBJ1-1; possible D gene TRBD1, 5 bases. This CDR3 contains 14 residues. V was cut by 3 bases and J by 3 bases, with 11 bases left in between. CDR1 and CDR2 (germline): LNHDA, SQIVND (reference sequence). For the CDR3, the DNA is TGTGCCAGTAGTATCCCGACGGGGGACACTGAAGCTTTCTTT. Encoded protein: CASSIPTGDTEAFF.

The rearrangement links TRBV5-4 to TRBJ1-2; 7 bases match TRBD1. V dropped 4 bases and J dropped 4; count of bases not matched to a gene: 7. The CDR3 length is 14 residues. CDR1 is SGHNT and CDR2 is YYREEE in the germline V gene (reference sequence). The CDR3 reads CASSGDSSSYGYTF. The CDR3 nucleotides are TGTGCCAGCAGCGGGGACAGCTCCTCCTATGGCTACACCTTC.

The chain links TRBV2 to TRBJ2-1; 10 nucleotides line up with TRBD2. V lost 0 bases to trimming and J lost 2 bases; unmatched junction nucleotides: 7. The germline gives CDR1 SNHLY, CDR2 FYNNEI. The CDR3 length is 18 residues. The CDR3 is CASSEALGTSVTYNEQFF. The CDR3 nucleotides read TGTGCCAGCAGTGAAGCGCTGGGGACTAGCGTTACCTACAATGAGCAGTTCTTC.

The rearrangement joins TRBV5-1 to TRBJ2-3; 9 bases map to TRBD1. CDR3 length: 14 amino acids. The ends lost 5 bases at V and 5 bases at J; junction bases unmatched: 6. CDR1 is SGHRS, CDR2 YFSETQ, per germline. The chain's CDR3 is CASSLDRGGDTQYF. The CDR3 DNA reads as TGCGCCAGCAGTCTAGACAGGGGGGGAGATACGCAGTATTTT.

This clone has a handful of counts. V is TRBV6-1 and J is TRBJ1-2, with TRBD1 matching over 8 bases. The germline V gene has CDR1 MNHNS and CDR2 SASEGT. The V and J ends lost 6 bases and 8 bases, in that order; junction bases with no gene match: 8. The CDR3 consists of 13 residues. The DNA of the CDR3 is TGTGCCAGCAGGCCGTGGACAGGGTTCGGCTACACCTTC. Protein sequence: CASRPWTGFGYTF.

The chain couples TRBV4-2 to TRBJ2-1, with 7 bases matching TRBD1. Germline CDR1 LGHNA, CDR2 YNFKEQ. V shed 6 bases and J 0 bases; nucleotides not matched to a gene: 5. The CDR3 totals 15 residues. The CDR3 sequence: CASRADRASYNEQFF. The CDR3 DNA reads TGTGCCAGCAGAGCAGACAGGGCCTCCTACAATGAGCAGTTCTTC.

This clone turned up a few times. The chain combines TRBV2 with TRBJ2-7; no firm D call. This CDR3 comprises 13 residues. The V gene's germline CDR1 is SNHLY and CDR2 FYNNEI. V was clipped by 3 bases and J by 7 bases, with 13 bases between them. The CDR3 sequence is CASSDDHPREQYF. The CDR3 coding sequence is TGTGCCAGCAGTGATGACCATCCCAGGGAGCAGTACTTC.

This clone was detected only once. The V gene is TRBV6-1, the J gene TRBJ1-2; no clear D. The CDR3 consists of 13 residues. The ends were cut back, 6 bases at V and 8 bases at J, with 16 bases in the middle. CDR1 and CDR2 (germline): MNHNS, SASEGT. As DNA, the CDR3 is TGTGCCAGCAGGACGGGAGGGTTGGGCGGCTACACCTTC. This encodes CASRTGGLGGYTF.

J is TRBJ2-1 and V is TRBV5-4; TRBD1 is a possible D gene (6 bases). The CDR3 has 11 amino acids. Trimming stripped 4 bases from V and 10 bases from J, with 9 bases between. The germline CDR1 and CDR2 sequences are SGHNT and YYREEE (reference sequence). CDR3 coding DNA: TGTGCCAGCAGCATACAGGGAGAGCAGTTCTTC. Its protein product is CASSIQGEQFF.

This clone appeared a single time. This chain connects TRBV19 to TRBJ2-3, with TRBD1 as a possible D gene (5 bases). The germline V gene has CDR1 LNHDA and CDR2 SQIVND (reference sequence). V lost 7 bases, J lost 4 bases, and 15 bases lay in between. The CDR3 is made up of 14 amino acids. The CDR3, as DNA: TGTGCCAGTAACTACGCCAGGGCCTCAGATACGCAGTATTTT. Amino acid sequence: CASNYARASDTQYF. Supplemented by reference TRBV19 and TRBJ2-3, the full variable domain reads DGGITQSPKYLFRKEGQNVTLSCEQNLNHDAMYWYRQDPGQGLRLIYYSQIVNDFQKGDIAEGYSVSREKKESFPLTVTSAQKNPTAFYLCASNYARASDTQYFGPGTRLTVL.

The rearrangement links TRBV6-5 to TRBJ2-7, with D possibly being TRBD2 (5 bases). The ends were cut back, 5 bases at V and 0 bases at J, with 14 bases in the middle. Germline CDR1 reads MNHEY; CDR2 reads SVGAGI. There are 15 residues in the CDR3. The CDR3 loop is CASSRSSGSSYEQYF. Here the CDR3 DNA reads TGTGCCAGCAGTCGATCCTCGGGGAGCTCCTACGAGCAGTACTTC.

The chain links TRBV7-3 to TRBJ2-7, with a possible D match to TRBD1 (5 bases). The V and J ends lost 1 base and 6 bases respectively, with 7 bases between them. Germline V gene sequence: CDR1 SGHTA, CDR2 FQGTGA. This CDR3 is built from 12 residues. The CDR3 sequence: CASSLRGGEQYF. The CDR3 nucleotides read TGTGCCAGCAGCTTAAGGGGCGGCGAGCAGTACTTC. Full variable domain (rest looked up from reference TRBV7-3 and TRBJ2-7): GAGVSQTPSNKVTEKGKYVELRCDPISGHTALYWYRQSLGQGPEFLIYFQGTGAADDSGLPNDRFFAVRPEGSVSTLKIQRTERGDSAVYLCASSLRGGEQYFGPGTRLTVT.

The chain employs TRBV5-1 and TRBJ2-3; D is uncertain. CDR1 and CDR2 from the germline V gene are SGHRS and YFSETQ. The V and J ends lost 0 bases and 2 bases respectively, with 13 bases between them. The CDR3 is 16 amino acids. CDR3 in amino acids: CASSLGLHRFTDTQYF. Written as DNA, the CDR3 is TGCGCCAGCAGCTTGGGACTCCATCGATTCACAGATACGCAGTATTTT.

This clone has a count of ten or more. The CDR3 is CSVQTGPYEQYF. The CDR3 coding sequence is TGCAGCGTTCAAACGGGTCCCTACGAGCAGTACTTC. The J gene is TRBJ2-7, the V gene TRBV29-1; D is unclear. V shed 5 bases and J shed 2 bases, with 10 bases lying between them. CDR3 length: 12 amino acids. Per germline, CDR1 SQVTM and CDR2 ANQGSEA.

The chain recombines TRBV5-4 with TRBJ2-2; 8 nucleotides align to TRBD1. V lost 3 bases, J lost 0 bases, and 4 bases stayed unmatched. Germline V gene lookup returns CDR1 SGHNT and CDR2 YYREEE (reference sequence). The CDR3 is 16 amino acids. CDR3 bases: TGTGCCAGCAGCTACGACAGGGGACCGAACACCGGGGAGCTGTTTTTT. Translating it yields CASSYDRGPNTGELFF.

The chain carries TRBV4-2 and TRBJ2-1; D might be TRBD2 (5 bases). Trimming left V 0 bases short and J 5 bases short, with 17 bases between. The CDR3 covers 17 residues. Per the germline V gene, CDR1 is LGHNA and CDR2 is YNFKEQ. CDR3 nucleotide sequence: TGTGCCAGCAGCCAAGATCTCAAGAGCGGTACTAACAATGAGCAGTTCTTC. It is translated as CASSQDLKSGTNNEQFF.

The rearrangement links TRBV9 to TRBJ2-7, with D possibly matching TRBD1 (9 bases). Germline V gene sequence: CDR1 SGDLS, CDR2 YYNGEE. The ends were cut back, 7 bases at V and 6 bases at J, with 17 bases in the middle. The CDR3 has 13 residues. CDR3: CASREGQGGEQYF. The DNA of the CDR3 is TGTGCCAGCCGGGAGGGACAGGGCGGCGAGCAGTACTTC. Based on the CDR3 plus reference TRBV9 and TRBJ2-7, the full variable domain is DSGVTQTPKHLITATGQRVTLRCSPRSGDLSVYWYQQSLDQGLQFLIQYYNGEERAKGNILERFSAQQFPDLHSELNLSSLELGDSALYFCASREGQGGEQYFGPGTRLTVT.

This clone came up a few times. The rearrangement links TRBV5-1 to TRBJ1-1; no clear D gene. The germline V and J ends were trimmed by 2 bases and 4 bases, with 15 bases remaining between them. CDR1 is SGHRS, CDR2 YFSETQ, per germline. CDR3 length equals 15 residues. The CDR3: CASSFGDFSGTEAFF. CDR3 bases: TGCGCCAGCAGCTTTGGGGATTTCAGCGGCACTGAAGCTTTCTTT.

This clone has more than one count but fewer than ten. The CDR3 coding sequence is TGTGCCAGTCGGACTGTCGGGGAGCTGTTTTTT. Translated, it gives CASRTVGELFF. The J gene is TRBJ2-2, the V gene TRBV19; TRBD2 might be the D (5 bases). Germline V lookup: CDR1 LNHDA, CDR2 SQIVND (reference sequence). CDR3 size: 11 residues. V lost 8 bases to trimming and J lost 7 bases, with 8 bases between them.

The chain is built from TRBV4-1 and TRBJ2-1; D perhaps matches TRBD1 (6 bases). CDR3 length equals 17 residues. In germline, CDR1 is MGHRA, CDR2 YSYEKL. V was trimmed by 3 bases and J by 4 bases, leaving 19 bases between them. As DNA, the CDR3 is TGCGCCAGCAGCCAGGCCCGAGACAGGAGTGTTTACAATGAGCAGTTCTTC. Its protein product is CASSQARDRSVYNEQFF.

The chain couples TRBV27 to TRBJ1-1, with 8 bases identical to TRBD1. The CDR3 has 14 residues. The germline V gene encodes CDR1 MNHEY and CDR2 SMNVEV (reference sequence). The V segment lost 6 bases and the J segment 0 bases; nucleotides outside the gene matches: 3. CDR3 loop: CASSTTGVNTEAFF. DNA for the CDR3: TGTGCCAGCAGCACGACAGGGGTGAACACTGAAGCTTTCTTT.

The chain couples TRBV5-1 to TRBJ2-1; 11 bases agree with TRBD1. Unmatched junction bases numbered 6, after V lost 7 bases and J lost 6 bases. The CDR3 runs to 14 residues. The germline V gene has CDR1 SGHRS and CDR2 YFSETQ. CDR3 bases: TGCGCCAGCCACACCGGGACAGGGGGCAATGAGCAGTTCTTC. Translation gives CASHTGTGGNEQFF.

V and J are TRBV4-1 and TRBJ1-1, with a weak D call TRBD1 (5 bases). Germline CDR1 MGHRA, CDR2 YSYEKL. CDR3 size: 14 residues. V lost 2 bases and J lost 4, with 11 bases in between. The CDR3 sequence: CASSQLGGGTEAFF. The CDR3 DNA reads as TGCGCCAGCAGCCAACTGGGGGGTGGCACTGAAGCTTTCTTT.